Listed here are 8 T cell receptor beta chains from one sample, sequenced in a study of shared clonotypes between healthy human individuals. The table came from immunoSEQ multiplex PCR; TCRdb's copy has only in-frame clones and leaves some out. This table holds about 1.5 million clones, roughly 95% found once. The specimen sequenced was naive CD4+ T cells sorted from blood. Subset defined: CD45RA+ positively selected. Receptors were obtained from a young man in good health.

The CDR3 DNA follows: TGTGCCAGCAGCCCAGACGGAAGCCCGAGGGTAGATACGCAGTATTTT. This sequence encodes CASSPDGSPRVDTQYF. This rearrangement joins TRBV7-2 to TRBJ2-3; a possible D gene is TRBD2 (5 bases). Germline V lookup: CDR1 SGHTA, CDR2 FQGNSA. V was cut by 5 bases and J by 5 bases, with 20 bases left in between. This CDR3 comprises 16 residues.

The genes are TRBV5-1 and TRBJ1-3; a weak D match, TRBD1 (5 bases). Between the trimmed V and J ends, which lost 4 bases and 4 bases, there was a span of 12 bases. The CDR3 extends over 14 amino acids. Germline assignment: CDR1 SGHRS and CDR2 YFSETQ. CDR3 protein: CASSPGREGNTIYF. For the CDR3, the DNA is TGCGCCAGCAGCCCGGGACGAGAAGGAAACACCATATATTTT.

This rearrangement joins TRBV6-1 to TRBJ1-1; D gene uncertain. This CDR3 has 13 residues. V lost 2 bases to trimming and J lost 3 bases, with 7 bases between them. CDR1 and CDR2 (germline): MNHNS, SASEGT. CDR3 region: CASSELGDTEAFF. Written as DNA, the CDR3 is TGTGCCAGCAGTGAACTGGGAGACACTGAAGCTTTCTTT.

The chain employs TRBV7-2 and TRBJ2-3, with D unclear. V was trimmed by 5 bases and J by 4 bases, leaving 4 bases between them. The CDR3 is 11 residues long. CDR1 SGHTA and CDR2 FQGNSA come from the germline V gene. The CDR3 bases are TGTGCCAGCAGCCACGCAGATACGCAGTATTTT. This encodes CASSHADTQYF.

The rearrangement links TRBV5-1 to TRBJ2-7; D ambiguous. Trimming cost V 1 base and J 2 bases, with 10 bases left between them. The CDR3 contains 14 residues. Germline loops: CDR1 SGHRS, CDR2 YFSETQ. The CDR3 coding sequence is TGCGCCAGCAGCTTGTTAGCTACTACCTACGAGCAGTACTTC. It codes for CASSLLATTYEQYF.

V and J are TRBV5-1 and TRBJ1-1; 9 nucleotides match TRBD1. The length of the CDR3 is 15 residues. Germline CDR1 and CDR2: SGHRS and YFSETQ. V trimming: 4 bases; J trimming: 6 bases; junction bases outside the gene matches: 10. CDR3 coding DNA: TGCGCCAGCAGCACAAAGACAGGGGGGGAATCTGAAGCTTTCTTT. Translating it yields CASSTKTGGESEAFF. Drawing the rest from reference TRBV5-1 and TRBJ1-1, the complete variable domain is KAGVTQTPRYLIKTRGQQVTLSCSPISGHRSVSWYQQTPGQGLQFLFEYFSETQRNKGNFPGRFSGRQFSNSRSEMNVSTLELGDSALYLCASSTKTGGESEAFFGQGTRLTVV.

The genes are TRBV6-1 and TRBJ2-7, with TRBD2 matching 10 bases. Germline V gene lookup returns CDR1 MNHNS and CDR2 SASEGT. The V and J ends lost 6 bases and 2 bases, in that order; junction bases with no gene match: 4. The CDR3 covers 14 residues. CDR3 sequence (DNA): TGTGCCAGCAGGAGCGGGGGGGGAACCTACGAGCAGTACTTC. It translates to CASRSGGGTYEQYF.

Points on this clone: One end of the junction varies from germline; a read error may be responsible. This chain uses TRBV10-3 with TRBJ2-2; D ambiguous. The CDR3 sequence is 13 residues long. The germline V gene encodes CDR1 ENHRY and CDR2 SYGVKD. As DNA, the CDR3 is TGTGCCATCAGTGAGTCGAAGGTTGGGGTGCTGTTTTTT. It codes for CAISESKVGVLFF.